The clone carrying this TCR beta chain turned up a few times. Its antigen remains unidentified. Germline CDR1 reads SQVTM; CDR2 reads ANQGSEA. J lost 4 bases, V lost 1 base, and 16 bases had no gene match. This CDR3 has 20 amino acids. TCRdb redid the calling of the reads with MiXCR, one entry per CDR3 protein. Here the sample spans about 920,000 distinct CDR3 sequences, 30% to 40% being singletons. This sample is part of a study of T cell repertoires in cytomegalovirus infection. Whole-study context: HLA-C-restricted CMV epitopes, recently identified, and well-studied HLA-B-restricted ones were used by the study. CMV infection together with matching HLA type was indicated by public TCR beta signatures. General study findings and limits: HLA-C-restricted, CMV-specific TCR beta clonotypes were dominant ex vivo. Accumulated public TCR beta family frequency recognized individuals carrying CMV together with the relevant HLA.

Sequencing was performed on cultured CD8+ T cells from PBMCs, taken from culture after CMV antigen stimulation. This TCR was sampled from a human donor in good health (CMV status not recorded). Some clones in this sample may be carry-over from other donors' samples. The rearrangement joins TRBV29-1 to TRBJ2-2; TRBD1 matches 12 bases. CDR3 coding DNA: TGCAGCGTTGAAGTGCGCAGTAGGGGACAGGGGGCACCTTCCACCGGGGAGCTGTTTTTT. Translating it yields CSVEVRSRGQGAPSTGELFF.